This TCR beta chain was recorded in a study of shared clonotypes between healthy human individuals. About the study: There were three CD4 naive, three CD4 memory, two CD8 naive and one CD8 memory plates per donor.

Researchers ran the assay at a deep level. The data were produced by immunoSEQ multiplex PCR, yet TCRdb's version contains in-frame clones alone and is incomplete. The sample shows more than 2 million clones, about 94% of them seen only once. As regards this clone: The antigen is undetermined. Relative to the germline gene, one junction end is altered; a read error may explain this.

General study findings and limits: It was expected that sequencing depth would affect clonotype sharing among donors.

Looked up from germline, CDR1 is SSHAT and CDR2 is FNYEAQ (reference sequence). The CDR3 totals 16 residues. Material: naive CD4+ T cells sorted from blood. Noted subset: CD45RA+ positively selected. This TCR was sampled from a man between 18 and 29 years old in good health. The chain has TRBV7-7 and TRBJ2-3; 10 positions agree with TRBD2. The CDR3 DNA is TGTGCTAGCAGCCGGGGAGCGGGGGGGCTTAGAGATACGCAGTATTTT. Protein sequence: CASSRGAGGLRDTQYF.